This TCR beta chain appears in the sequencing data of a study of molecular identifiers for immune sequencing clone quantification. Study in general: Four portions were sequenced after RNA from roughly 18,000 or 92,000 naive CD8 cells was split five ways in replicates.

Comment on this clonotype: Its antigen is unidentified.

This CDR3 region has 15 residues. V was clipped by 8 bases and J by 0 bases, with 16 bases between them. Findings of the study overall: Clonotypes topping 20 RNA copies carried over 98% of effector molecules but under 1% of naive ones.

Previously described methods and listed TCR primers were employed for the bulk TCR libraries. TCRdb re-called the PCR reads with MiXCR, one entry per CDR3 protein. The sample lists about 510,000 distinct CDR3 sequences; around 25% were seen once. The rearrangement joins TRBV5-3 to TRBJ2-3; D perhaps matches TRBD1 (5 bases). TRBV5-3 is an ORF; its function is uncertain. This TCR was sampled from a human donor in good health. Some libraries in this study had Jurkat cell RNA spiked in. Sequencing input: naive CD8+ T cells from blood, with Jurkat cell RNA spiked in. Indicated subset: FACS-sorted CD8+CD4-CCR7+CD45RA+ naive T cells. Written as DNA, the CDR3 is TGTGCCAGCAGGTTAGACAGATATAGCACAGATACGCAGTATTTT. Amino acid sequence: CASRLDRYSTDTQYF.